A single T cell receptor beta chain is shown here with its context. The data were taken from a study of blood T cell repertoires in COVID-19. Across the whole study: COVID-19 samples, acute and convalescent, were from the United States, Italy and Spain.

Profiling relied on immunoSEQ multiplex PCR, and the TCRdb table lists in-frame clones only, not all of them. The sample yields 260,000 or so clones, 75% to 90% seen once. V gave up 0 bases and J gave up 4 bases, with 13 bases separating them. Germline CDR1 reads LNHNV; CDR2 reads YYDKDF (reference sequence). This CDR3 spans 16 amino acids. Study members were between about 18 and 95 years old and lived in around 24 US regions. The specimen sequenced was PBMCs or T cells enriched from blood (not recorded which). This receptor was identified in a woman in her 50s who had recovered from COVID-19. The V gene is TRBV15, the J gene TRBJ1-3; D remains unclear. Here the CDR3 reads CATSRDGSGVGNTIYF. The DNA for the CDR3 is TGTGCCACCAGCAGAGATGGCAGTGGAGTCGGAAACACCATATATTTT.